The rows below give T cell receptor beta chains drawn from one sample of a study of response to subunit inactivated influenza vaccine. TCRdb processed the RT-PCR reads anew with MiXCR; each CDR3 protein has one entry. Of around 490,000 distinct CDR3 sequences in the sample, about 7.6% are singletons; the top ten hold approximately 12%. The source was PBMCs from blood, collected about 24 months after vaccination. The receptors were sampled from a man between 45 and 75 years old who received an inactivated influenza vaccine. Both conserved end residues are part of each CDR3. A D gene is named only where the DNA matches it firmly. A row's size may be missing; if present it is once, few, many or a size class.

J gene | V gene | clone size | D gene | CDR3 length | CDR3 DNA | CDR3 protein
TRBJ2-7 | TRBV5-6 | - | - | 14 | TGTGCCAGCAGCTTGGTTGAGAGCCGCTACGAGCAGTACTTC | CASSLVESRYEQYF
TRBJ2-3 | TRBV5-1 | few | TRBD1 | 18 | TGCGCCAGCAGCTTGGCCCAGGGACAGACCCCTAGCACAGATACGCAGTATTTT | CASSLAQGQTPSTDTQYF
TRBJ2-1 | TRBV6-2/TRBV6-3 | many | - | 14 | TGTGCCAGCAGTTACTCCGGGACGTACAATGAGCAGTTCTTC | CASSYSGTYNEQFF
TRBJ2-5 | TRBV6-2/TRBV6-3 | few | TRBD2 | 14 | TGTGCCAGCATAGCTAGCGGGGGAAAAGAGACCCAGTACTTC | CASIASGGKETQYF
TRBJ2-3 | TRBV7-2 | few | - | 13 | TGTGCCAGCAGCCAGAATGTCCGGGATACGCAGTATTTT | CASSQNVRDTQYF
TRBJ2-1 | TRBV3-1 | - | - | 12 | TGTGCCAGCAGCCAATGGCGGAATGAGCAGTTCTTC | CASSQWRNEQFF
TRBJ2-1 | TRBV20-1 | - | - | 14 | TGCAGTGCTAGCCGGGGGTTCGTAAACAATGAGCAGTTCTTC | CSASRGFVNNEQFF
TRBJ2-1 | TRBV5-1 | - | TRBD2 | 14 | TGCGCCAGCAAGGATACGGGGGGGGCAAATGAGCAGTTCTTC | CASKDTGGANEQFF
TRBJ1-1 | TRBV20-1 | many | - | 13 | TGCAGTGCTAGAGGATGGTTTACAGGGGAAGCTTTCTTT | CSARGWFTGEAFF
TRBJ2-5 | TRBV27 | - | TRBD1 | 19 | TGTGCCAGCAGTTTAACAGAAATACCGGGGACAGGGGGACAAGAGACCCAGTACTTC | CASSLTEIPGTGGQETQYF
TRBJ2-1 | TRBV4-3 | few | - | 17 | TGCGCCAGCAGCCAAGATTGGGAGACTTACTCCTACAATGAGCAGTTCTTC | CASSQDWETYSYNEQFF
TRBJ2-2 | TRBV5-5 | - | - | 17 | - | CASSSPADDQLPGSCFF
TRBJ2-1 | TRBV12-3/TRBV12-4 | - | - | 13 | TGTGCCAGCAGTTGGAGCGGATGGAATGAGCAGTTCTTC | CASSWSGWNEQFF
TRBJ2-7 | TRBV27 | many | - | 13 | TGTGCCAGCAGTCTATTTACAGGGTACGAGCAGTACTTC | CASSLFTGYEQYF
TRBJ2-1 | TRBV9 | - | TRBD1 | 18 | TGTGCCAGCAGCCCAGCCGGGGGACAGGGGAGCTCCTACAATGAGCAGTTCTTC | CASSPAGGQGSSYNEQFF
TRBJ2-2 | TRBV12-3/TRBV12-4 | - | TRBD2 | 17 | TGTGCCAGCAGTCCGGGATCAGGGCGGGAGCACACCGGGGAGCTGTTTTTT | CASSPGSGREHTGELFF
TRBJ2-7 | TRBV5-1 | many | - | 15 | TGCGCCAGCAGCCGTGGAACCCCAGGGGTAAGCGAGCAGTACTTC | CASSRGTPGVSEQYF
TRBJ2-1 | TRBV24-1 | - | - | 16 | TGTGCCACCAGCCAAGCGGACAGTTCGATATACAATGAGCAGTTCTTC | CATSQADSSIYNEQFF
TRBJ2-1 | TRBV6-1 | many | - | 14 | TGTGCCAGCAGTGAATCGCCCGGAGACAATGAGCAGTTCTTC | CASSESPGDNEQFF
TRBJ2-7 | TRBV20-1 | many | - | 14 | TGCAGTGCTAGACTTTTCGGGCCGGTAGGCGAGCAGTACTTC | CSARLFGPVGEQYF
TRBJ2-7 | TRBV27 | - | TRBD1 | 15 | TGTGCCAGCAGTCTCCGGGACAGGGGGTGGGACGAGCAGTACTTC | CASSLRDRGWDEQYF
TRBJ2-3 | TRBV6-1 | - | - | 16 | TGTGCCAGCATCGCCGGGGCGGGGCGGGACACAGATACGCAGTATTTT | CASIAGAGRDTDTQYF
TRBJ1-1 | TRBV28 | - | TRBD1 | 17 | TGTGCCAGCAGTCTCCGGACAGGGTGGCGGGTGAACACTGAAGCTTTCTTT | CASSLRTGWRVNTEAFF
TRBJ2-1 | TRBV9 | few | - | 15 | TGTGCCAGCAGCGTAGAGGGGGACCCCTACAATGAGCAGTTCTTC | CASSVEGDPYNEQFF
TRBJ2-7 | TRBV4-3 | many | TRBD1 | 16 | TGCGCCAGCAGCCAAGTATGGGGACAGAGCTCCTACGAGCAGTACTTC | CASSQVWGQSSYEQYF
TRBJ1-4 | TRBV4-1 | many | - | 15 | TGCGCCAGCAGCCAACAATATGGGCAACGAGAAAAACTGTTTTTT | CASSQQYGQREKLFF
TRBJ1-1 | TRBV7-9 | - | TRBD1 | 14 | TGTGCCAGCAGCCAAGGGACAGGGGGCCCTGAAGCTTTCTTT | CASSQGTGGPEAFF
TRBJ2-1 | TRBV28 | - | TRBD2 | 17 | TGTGCCAGCAGTTCCTACCCTAGCGGGAGAAAGTACAATGAGCAGTTCTTC | CASSSYPSGRKYNEQFF
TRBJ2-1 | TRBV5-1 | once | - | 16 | TGCGCCAGCAGAGGAGGGGGAGGTTTAGGACACAATGAGCAGTTCTTC | CASRGGGGLGHNEQFF
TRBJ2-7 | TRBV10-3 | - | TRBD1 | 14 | TGTGCCATCAGTGAAACAGGACAGGGTTTCGAGCAGTACTTC | CAISETGQGFEQYF
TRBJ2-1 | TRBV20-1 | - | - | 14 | TGCAGTGCTCGATGGAGTAGGGGGGCCGGTGAGCAGTTCTTC | CSARWSRGAGEQFF
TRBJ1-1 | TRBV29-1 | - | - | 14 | TGCAGCGTTGAAGGTACATCGGTTGTCACTGAAGCTTTCTTT | CSVEGTSVVTEAFF
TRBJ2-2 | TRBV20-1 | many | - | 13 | TGCAGTGCTAGTGGGACGAACACCGGGGAGCTGTTTTTT | CSASGTNTGELFF
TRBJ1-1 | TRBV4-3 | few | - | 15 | TGCGCCAGCAGCCAAGTGTTAGCGGGGAACACTGAAGCTTTCTTT | CASSQVLAGNTEAFF
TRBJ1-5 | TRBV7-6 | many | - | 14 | TGTGCCAGCAGCCTCGGACCCTCTTACCAGCCCCAGCATTTT | CASSLGPSYQPQHF
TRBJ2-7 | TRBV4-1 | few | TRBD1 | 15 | TGCGCCAGCAGCCAAGACCGGGACAGATTCTACGAGCAGTACTTC | CASSQDRDRFYEQYF
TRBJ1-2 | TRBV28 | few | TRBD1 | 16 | TGTGCCAGCTCCGAGGGACAGGCAGTCGCTGACTATGGCTACACCTTC | CASSEGQAVADYGYTF
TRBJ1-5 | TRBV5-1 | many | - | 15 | TGCGCCAGCAGCTTTAATGGAGGGAAAAATCAGCCCCAGCATTTT | CASSFNGGKNQPQHF
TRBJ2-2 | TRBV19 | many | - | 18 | TGTGCCAGTAGTAAACTCCGATCCGTCGACTTCAACACCGGGGAGCTGTTTTTT | CASSKLRSVDFNTGELFF
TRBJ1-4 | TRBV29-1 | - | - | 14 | TGCAGCGTTCCAGAGCGGGGAACCCTGAAGGAACTGTTTTTT | CSVPERGTLKELFF
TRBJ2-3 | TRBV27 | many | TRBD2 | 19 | TGTGCCAGCAGCCCACCGGGACTAGCGGGAGGGACAAGCACAGATACGCAGTATTTT | CASSPPGLAGGTSTDTQYF
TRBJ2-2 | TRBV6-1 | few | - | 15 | TGTGCCAGCAGTCCCGTAATCGGAAGGACCGGGGAGCTGTTTTTT | CASSPVIGRTGELFF
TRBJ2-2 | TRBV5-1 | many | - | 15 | TGCGCCAGCAGCTTACAGGGTCCAGGCACCGGGGAGCTGTTTTTT | CASSLQGPGTGELFF
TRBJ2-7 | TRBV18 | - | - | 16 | TGTGCCAGCTCACCAGTCCACCCGCGGGTCGCCTACGAGCAGTACTTC | CASSPVHPRVAYEQYF
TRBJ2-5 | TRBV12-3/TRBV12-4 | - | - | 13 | TGTGCCAGCAGTTTTGGGCCGCAAGAGACCCAGTACTTC | CASSFGPQETQYF
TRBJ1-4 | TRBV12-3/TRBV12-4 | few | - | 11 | TGTGCCAGCAGCCCCGGCACGAGTATGTTTTTT | CASSPGTSMFF
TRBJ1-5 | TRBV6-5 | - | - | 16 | TGTGCCAGCAGGTATGGGGGCGAGCATAGCAATCAGCCCCAGCATTTT | CASRYGGEHSNQPQHF
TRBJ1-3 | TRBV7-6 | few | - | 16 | TGTGCCAGCAGCCCCCTTGGGTACAACTCTGGAAACACCATATATTTT | CASSPLGYNSGNTIYF
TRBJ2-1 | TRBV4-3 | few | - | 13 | TGCGCCAGCAGCCAAGTCTCCGGGACCGTGCAGTTCTTC | CASSQVSGTVQFF
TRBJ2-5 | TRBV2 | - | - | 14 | TGTGCCTCCTGGGCGGGATCACCGAGGGAGACCCAGTACTTC | CASWAGSPRETQYF
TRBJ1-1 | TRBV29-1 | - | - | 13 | TGCAGCGTTGAAGGACTAATGAACACTGAAGCTTTCTTT | CSVEGLMNTEAFF
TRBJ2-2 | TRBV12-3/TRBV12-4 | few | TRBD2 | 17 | TGTGCCAGCAGGTCGAGTAGCGGGGGTGCGAAAACCGGGGAGCTGTTTTTT | CASRSSSGGAKTGELFF
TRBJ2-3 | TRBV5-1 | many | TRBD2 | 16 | TGCGCCAGCAGCCCCGGGACTAGCGGGAGCACAGATACGCAGTATTTT | CASSPGTSGSTDTQYF